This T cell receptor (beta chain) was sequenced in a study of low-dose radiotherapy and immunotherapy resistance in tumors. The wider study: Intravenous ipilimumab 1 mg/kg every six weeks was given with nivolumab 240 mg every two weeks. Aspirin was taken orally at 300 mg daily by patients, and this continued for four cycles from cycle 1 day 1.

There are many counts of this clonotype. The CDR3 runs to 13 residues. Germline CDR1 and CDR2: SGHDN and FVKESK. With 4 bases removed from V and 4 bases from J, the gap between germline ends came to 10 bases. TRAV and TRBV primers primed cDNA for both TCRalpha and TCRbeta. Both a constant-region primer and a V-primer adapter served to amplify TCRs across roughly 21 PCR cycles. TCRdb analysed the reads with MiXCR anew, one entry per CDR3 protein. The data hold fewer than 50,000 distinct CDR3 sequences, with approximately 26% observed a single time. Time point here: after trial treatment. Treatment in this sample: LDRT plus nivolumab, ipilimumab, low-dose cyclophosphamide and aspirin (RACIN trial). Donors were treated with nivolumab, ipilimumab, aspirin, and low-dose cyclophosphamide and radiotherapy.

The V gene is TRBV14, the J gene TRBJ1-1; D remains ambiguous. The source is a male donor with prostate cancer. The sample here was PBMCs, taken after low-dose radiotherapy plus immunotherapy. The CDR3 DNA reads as TGTGCCAGCAGCCCCGGACCCCCCACTGAAGCTTTCTTT. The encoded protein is CASSPGPPTEAFF.